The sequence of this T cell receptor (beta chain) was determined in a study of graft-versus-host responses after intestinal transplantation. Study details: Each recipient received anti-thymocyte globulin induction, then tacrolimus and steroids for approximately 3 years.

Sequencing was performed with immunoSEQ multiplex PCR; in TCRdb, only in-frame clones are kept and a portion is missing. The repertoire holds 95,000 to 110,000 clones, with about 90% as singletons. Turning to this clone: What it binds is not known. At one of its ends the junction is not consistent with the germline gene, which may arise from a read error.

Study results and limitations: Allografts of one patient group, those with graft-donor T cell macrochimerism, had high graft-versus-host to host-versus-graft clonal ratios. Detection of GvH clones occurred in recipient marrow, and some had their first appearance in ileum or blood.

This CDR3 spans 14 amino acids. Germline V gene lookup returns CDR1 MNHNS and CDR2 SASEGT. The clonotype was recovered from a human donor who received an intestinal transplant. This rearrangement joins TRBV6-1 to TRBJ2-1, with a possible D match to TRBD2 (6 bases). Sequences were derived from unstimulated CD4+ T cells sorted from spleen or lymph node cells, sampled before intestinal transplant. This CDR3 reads CASSVRGDANKQFF. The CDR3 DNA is TGTGCCAGCAGTGTGCGGGGCGACGCCAATAAGCAGTTCTTC.